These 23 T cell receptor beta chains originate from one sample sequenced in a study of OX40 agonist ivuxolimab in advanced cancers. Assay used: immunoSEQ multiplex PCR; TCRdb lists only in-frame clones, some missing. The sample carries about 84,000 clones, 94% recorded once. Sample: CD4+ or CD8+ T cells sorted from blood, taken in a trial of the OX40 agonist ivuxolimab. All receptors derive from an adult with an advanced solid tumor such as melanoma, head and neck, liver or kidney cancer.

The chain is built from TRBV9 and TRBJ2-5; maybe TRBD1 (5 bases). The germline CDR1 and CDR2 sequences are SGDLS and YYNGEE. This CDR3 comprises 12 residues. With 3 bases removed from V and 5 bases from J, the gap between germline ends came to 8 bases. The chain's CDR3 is CASSEGVETQYF. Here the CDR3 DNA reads TGTGCCAGCAGCGAAGGGGTGGAGACCCAGTACTTC.

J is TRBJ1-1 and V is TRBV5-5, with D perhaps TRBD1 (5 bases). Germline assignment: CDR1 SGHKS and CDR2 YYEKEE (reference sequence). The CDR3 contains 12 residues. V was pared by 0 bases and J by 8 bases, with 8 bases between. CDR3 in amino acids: CASSLDDSEAFF. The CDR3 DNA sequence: TGTGCCAGCAGCTTGGACGACAGCGAAGCTTTCTTT.

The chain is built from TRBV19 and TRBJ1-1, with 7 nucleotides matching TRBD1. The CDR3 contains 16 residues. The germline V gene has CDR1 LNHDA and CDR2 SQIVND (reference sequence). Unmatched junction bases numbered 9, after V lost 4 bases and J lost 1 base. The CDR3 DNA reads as TGTGCCAGTAGTACGTCGTGGACAGGAGAGAACACTGAAGCTTTCTTT. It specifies CASSTSWTGENTEAFF. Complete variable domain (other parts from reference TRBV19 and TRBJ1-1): DGGITQSPKYLFRKEGQNVTLSCEQNLNHDAMYWYRQDPGQGLRLIYYSQIVNDFQKGDIAEGYSVSREKKESFPLTVTSAQKNPTAFYLCASSTSWTGENTEAFFGQGTRLTVV.

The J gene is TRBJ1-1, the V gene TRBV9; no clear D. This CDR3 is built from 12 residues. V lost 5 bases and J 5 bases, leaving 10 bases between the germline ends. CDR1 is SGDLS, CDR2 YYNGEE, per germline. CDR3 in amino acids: CASSPPGTEAFF. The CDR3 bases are TGTGCCAGCAGTCCCCCGGGAACTGAAGCTTTCTTT.

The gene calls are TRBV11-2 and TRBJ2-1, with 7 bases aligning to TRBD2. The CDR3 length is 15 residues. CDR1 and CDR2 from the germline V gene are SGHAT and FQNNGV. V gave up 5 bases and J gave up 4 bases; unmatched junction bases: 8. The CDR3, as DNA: TGTGCCAGCAGCCGAGGCGGGAGTACTTACAATGAGCAGTTCTTC. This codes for CASSRGGSTYNEQFF.

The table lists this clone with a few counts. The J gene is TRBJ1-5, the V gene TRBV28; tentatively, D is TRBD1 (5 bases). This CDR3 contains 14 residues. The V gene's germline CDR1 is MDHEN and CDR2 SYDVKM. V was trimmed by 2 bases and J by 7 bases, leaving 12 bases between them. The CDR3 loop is CASSLLRGRQPQHF. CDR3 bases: TGTGCCAGCAGTTTACTTCGGGGGAGACAGCCCCAGCATTTT.

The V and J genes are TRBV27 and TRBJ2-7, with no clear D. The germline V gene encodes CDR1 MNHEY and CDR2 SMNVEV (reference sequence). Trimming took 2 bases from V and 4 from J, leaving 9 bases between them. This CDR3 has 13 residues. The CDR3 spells CASSLHLTYEQYF. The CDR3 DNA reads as TGTGCCAGCAGTTTACATCTAACGTACGAGCAGTACTTC.

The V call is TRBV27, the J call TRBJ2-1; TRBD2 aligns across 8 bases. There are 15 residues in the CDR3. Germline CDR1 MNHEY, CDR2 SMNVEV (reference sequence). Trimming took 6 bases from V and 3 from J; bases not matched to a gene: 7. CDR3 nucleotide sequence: TGTGCCAGCAGACCAGGGACTAGTTTCTACAATGAGCAGTTCTTC. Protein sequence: CASRPGTSFYNEQFF.

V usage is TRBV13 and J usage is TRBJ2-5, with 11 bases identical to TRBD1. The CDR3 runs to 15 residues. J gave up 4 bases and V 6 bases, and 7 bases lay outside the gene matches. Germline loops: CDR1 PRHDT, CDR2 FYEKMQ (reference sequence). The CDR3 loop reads CASSRPGTGGETQYF. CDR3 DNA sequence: TGTGCCAGCAGTCGTCCCGGGACAGGGGGAGAGACCCAGTACTTC.

The CDR3 DNA reads TGTGCCAGCAGTTTAGCAGGGGAGCGGGGCTACACCTTC. It is translated as CASSLAGERGYTF. The J gene is TRBJ1-2, the V gene TRBV27; possibly TRBD1 for D (6 bases). From germline, CDR1 is MNHEY and CDR2 SMNVEV (reference sequence). This CDR3 has 13 residues. Trimming pared 2 bases from V and 8 bases from J, leaving 12 bases between.

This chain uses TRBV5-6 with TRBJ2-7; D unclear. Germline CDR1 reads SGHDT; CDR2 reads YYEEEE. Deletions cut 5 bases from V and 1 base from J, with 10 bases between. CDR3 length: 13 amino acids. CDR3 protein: CASSYAESYEQYF. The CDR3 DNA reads TGTGCCAGCAGTTACGCGGAATCCTACGAGCAGTACTTC.

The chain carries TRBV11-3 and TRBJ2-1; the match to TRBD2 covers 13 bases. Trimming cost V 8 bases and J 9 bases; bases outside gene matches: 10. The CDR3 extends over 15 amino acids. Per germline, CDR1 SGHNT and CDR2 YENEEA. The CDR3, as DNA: TGTGCCAGCCGCAAGGGGGGACTAGCGGGACCTGAGCAGTTCTTC. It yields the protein CASRKGGLAGPEQFF.

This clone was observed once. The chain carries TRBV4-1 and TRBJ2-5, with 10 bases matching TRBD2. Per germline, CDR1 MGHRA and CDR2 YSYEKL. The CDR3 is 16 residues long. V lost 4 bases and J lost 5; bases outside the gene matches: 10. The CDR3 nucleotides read TGCGCCAGCAGCCTTGGGGTAGCGGGAGGTCTCGAGACCCAGTACTTC. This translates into CASSLGVAGGLETQYF.

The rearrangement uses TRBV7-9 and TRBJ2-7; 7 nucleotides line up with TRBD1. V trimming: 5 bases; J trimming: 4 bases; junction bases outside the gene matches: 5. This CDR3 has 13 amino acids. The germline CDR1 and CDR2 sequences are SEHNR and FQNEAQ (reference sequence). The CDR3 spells CASSPTGEYEQYF. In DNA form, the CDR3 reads TGTGCCAGCAGCCCTACAGGGGAGTACGAGCAGTACTTC.

The CDR3 nucleotides are TGTGCCAGTAGTATAGGGGGACAGTACGAGCAGTACTTC. It is translated as CASSIGGQYEQYF. This chain uses TRBV19 with TRBJ2-7; 7 bases fit TRBD1. Trimming took 1 base from V and 4 from J; bases not matched to a gene: 1. There are 13 residues in the CDR3. From germline, CDR1 is LNHDA and CDR2 SQIVND (reference sequence). Based on the CDR3 plus reference TRBV19 and TRBJ2-7, the full variable domain is DGGITQSPKYLFRKEGQNVTLSCEQNLNHDAMYWYRQDPGQGLRLIYYSQIVNDFQKGDIAEGYSVSREKKESFPLTVTSAQKNPTAFYLCASSIGGQYEQYFGPGTRLTVT.

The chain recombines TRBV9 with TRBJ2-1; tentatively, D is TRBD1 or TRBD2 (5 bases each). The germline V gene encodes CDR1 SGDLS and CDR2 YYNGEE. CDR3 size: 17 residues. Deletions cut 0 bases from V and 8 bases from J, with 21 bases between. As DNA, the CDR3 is TGTGCCAGCAGCGTAGATGGGGTGGGGGTTAAAGGCTATGAGCAGTTCTTC. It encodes CASSVDGVGVKGYEQFF.

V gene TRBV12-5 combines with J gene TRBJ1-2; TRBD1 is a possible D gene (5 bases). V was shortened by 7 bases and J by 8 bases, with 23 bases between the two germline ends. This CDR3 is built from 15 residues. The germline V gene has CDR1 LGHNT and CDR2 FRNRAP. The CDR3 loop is CASVPGPQRSGGYTF. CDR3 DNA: TGTGCTAGTGTTCCGGGACCTCAAAGGAGCGGGGGCTACACCTTC.

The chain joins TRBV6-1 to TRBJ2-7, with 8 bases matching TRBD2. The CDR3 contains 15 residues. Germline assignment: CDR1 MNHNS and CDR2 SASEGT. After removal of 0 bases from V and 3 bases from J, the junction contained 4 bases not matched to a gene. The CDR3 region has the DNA TGTGCCAGCAGTGAAGCGGCACTAGCGGTCTACGAGCAGTACTTC. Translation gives CASSEAALAVYEQYF.

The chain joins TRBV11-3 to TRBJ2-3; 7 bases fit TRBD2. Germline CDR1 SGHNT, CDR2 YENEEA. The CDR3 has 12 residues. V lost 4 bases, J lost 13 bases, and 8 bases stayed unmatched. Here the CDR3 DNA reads TGTGCCAGCAGCTCGGGACTGGGGGGGAAGTATTTT. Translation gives CASSSGLGGKYF.

This CDR3 reads CAISDAASTYEQYF. CDR3 sequence (DNA): TGTGCCATCAGTGACGCAGCCAGTACCTACGAGCAGTACTTC. V usage is TRBV10-3 and J usage is TRBJ2-7; no clear D. Trimming took off 3 bases at V and 2 bases at J, with 11 bases between the two ends. The germline V gene encodes CDR1 ENHRY and CDR2 SYGVKD. The CDR3 loop spans 14 amino acids.

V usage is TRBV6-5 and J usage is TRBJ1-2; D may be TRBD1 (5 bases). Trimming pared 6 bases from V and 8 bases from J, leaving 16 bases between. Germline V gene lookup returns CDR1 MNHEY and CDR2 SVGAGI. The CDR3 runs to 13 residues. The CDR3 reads CASSAGPVSGYTF. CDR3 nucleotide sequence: TGTGCCAGCAGCGCGGGACCCGTCAGCGGCTACACCTTC.

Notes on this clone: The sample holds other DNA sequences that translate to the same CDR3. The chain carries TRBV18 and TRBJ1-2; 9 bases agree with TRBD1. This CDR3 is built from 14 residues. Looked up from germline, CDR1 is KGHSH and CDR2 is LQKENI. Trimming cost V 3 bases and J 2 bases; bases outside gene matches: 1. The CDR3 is CASSPTGGNYGYTF. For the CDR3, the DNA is TGTGCCAGCTCACCTACAGGGGGCAACTATGGCTACACCTTC. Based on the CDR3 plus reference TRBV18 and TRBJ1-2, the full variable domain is NAGVMQNPRHLVRRRGQEARLRCSPMKGHSHVYWYRQLPEEGLKFMVYLQKENIIDESGMPKERFSAEFPKEGPSILRIQQVVRGDSAAYFCASSPTGGNYGYTFGSGTRLTVV.

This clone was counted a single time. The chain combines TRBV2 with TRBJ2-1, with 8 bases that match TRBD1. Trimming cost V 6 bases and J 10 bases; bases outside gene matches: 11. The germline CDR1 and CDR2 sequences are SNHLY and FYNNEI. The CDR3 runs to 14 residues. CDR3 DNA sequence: TGTGCCAGCAGCCCCTTGACAGGGGCTCTAGAGCAGTTCTTC. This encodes CASSPLTGALEQFF.